These 30 T cell receptor beta chains were all obtained from the same sample, sequenced in a study of technical replicates of blood from a handful of donors. The protocol was immunoSEQ multiplex PCR, while the TCRdb copy is restricted to in-frame clones and leaves out a portion. The table includes about 94,000 clones, around 95% detected once. Material: T cells isolated from PBMCs. These receptors were collected from a human donor in good health.

The V gene is TRBV28, the J gene TRBJ2-7; 10 bases are shared with TRBD1. V shed 6 bases, J shed 2 bases, and the junction held 16 bases outside the gene matches. The length of the CDR3 is 18 residues. Germline V gives CDR1 MDHEN, CDR2 SYDVKM. The CDR3 coding sequence is TGTGCCAGCAGCTCACTTGGGACAGGGGCCTTTAGCCCCTACGAGCAGTACTTC. It yields the protein CASSSLGTGAFSPYEQYF.

The chain links TRBV9 to TRBJ2-1, with TRBD2 identical over 10 bases. CDR1 and CDR2 from the germline V gene are SGDLS and YYNGEE. The CDR3 loop spans 18 amino acids. V trimming: 0 bases; J trimming: 4 bases; junction bases outside the gene matches: 10. The CDR3 DNA reads TGTGCCAGCAGCGTAGCGGATGTCGGACTAGCGGAATACAATGAGCAGTTCTTC. Protein: CASSVADVGLAEYNEQFF.

J is TRBJ2-7 and V is TRBV6-6, with 7 bases fitting TRBD2. The J segment lost 3 bases and the V segment lost 0 bases, leaving 2 bases of the junction unmatched. Germline V gene lookup returns CDR1 MNHNY and CDR2 SVGAGI (reference sequence). The CDR3 contains 14 residues. CDR3 protein: CASSYSSGIYEQYF. CDR3 DNA: TGTGCCAGCAGTTACTCGAGCGGGATCTACGAGCAGTACTTC.

V usage is TRBV18 and J usage is TRBJ2-7; D perhaps matches TRBD1 (5 bases). The V end lost 3 bases, the J end lost 6 bases, and 18 bases lay between the germline ends. There are 15 residues in the CDR3. The germline V gene encodes CDR1 KGHSH and CDR2 LQKENI. The CDR3 DNA sequence: TGTGCCAGCTCACCCCCCCATTTAGACAGCCGCGAGCAGTACTTC. This gives the protein CASSPPHLDSREQYF.

V usage is TRBV11-2 and J usage is TRBJ2-7, with 7 bases lining up with TRBD1. The V segment lost 1 base and the J segment 0 bases; nucleotides outside the gene matches: 6. This CDR3 spans 16 amino acids. The germline CDR1 and CDR2 sequences are SGHAT and FQNNGV. CDR3: CASSLAPTGSSYEQYF. The CDR3, as DNA: TGTGCCAGCAGCTTAGCCCCGACAGGGAGCTCCTACGAGCAGTACTTC.

J is TRBJ2-3 and V is TRBV19; weak D call: TRBD1 (6 bases). Trimming took off 4 bases at V and 4 bases at J, with 18 bases between the two ends. CDR3 length equals 16 residues. Germline lookup yields CDR1 LNHDA and CDR2 SQIVND (reference sequence). CDR3 DNA sequence: TGTGCCAGTAGTAGCGGACAGCCCTCCTTATCAGATACGCAGTATTTT. Amino acids: CASSSGQPSLSDTQYF.

The chain recombines TRBV29-1 with TRBJ2-6; 7 bases fit TRBD1. The CDR3 runs 15 residues. Germline assignment: CDR1 SQVTM and CDR2 ANQGSEA. J was trimmed by 2 bases and V by 6 bases; bases with no gene match: 7. CDR3 in DNA: TGCAGCGTAGTCTACGGACAGGCTGGGGCCAACGTCCTGACTTTC. It is translated as CSVVYGQAGANVLTF.

The V gene is TRBV5-1, the J gene TRBJ2-3, with D possibly being TRBD1 (6 bases). Trimming removed 1 base from V and 5 bases from J, with 17 bases in between. CDR1 is SGHRS, CDR2 YFSETQ, per germline. This CDR3 comprises 16 residues. The CDR3 loop is CASSLSWQGLGDTQYF. CDR3 DNA: TGCGCCAGCAGCTTGAGTTGGCAGGGGCTCGGAGATACGCAGTATTTT.

This clone showed up just once. The rearrangement links TRBV7-2 to TRBJ2-3; possibly TRBD2 for D (5 bases). CDR1 is SGHTA and CDR2 is FQGNSA in the germline V gene. The CDR3 consists of 14 residues. Trimming cost V 1 base and J 4 bases, with 9 bases left between them. The CDR3 coding sequence is TGTGCCAGCAGCTTAGGACTAAGCGCAGATACGCAGTATTTT. Amino acids: CASSLGLSADTQYF. Combining the CDR3 with reference TRBV7-2 and TRBJ2-3 gives the whole variable domain GAGVSQSPSNKVTEKGKDVELRCDPISGHTALYWYRQSLGQGLEFLIYFQGNSAPDKSGLPSDRFSAERTGGSVSTLTIQRTQQEDSAVYLCASSLGLSADTQYFGPGTRLTVL.

The V and J genes are TRBV9 and TRBJ2-1; 8 bases line up with TRBD1. Germline lookup yields CDR1 SGDLS and CDR2 YYNGEE. The CDR3 loop spans 15 amino acids. V shed 7 bases and J 0 bases; nucleotides not matched to a gene: 6. Written as DNA, the CDR3 is TGTGCCAGCGGAAGACAGGGGAGCTCCTACAATGAGCAGTTCTTC. Residues: CASGRQGSSYNEQFF.

CDR3 protein: CASNRGYEQFF. CDR3 in DNA: TGTGCCAGCAATCGGGGGTATGAGCAGTTCTTC. The chain joins TRBV2 to TRBJ2-1; D is possibly TRBD2 (6 bases). V was cut by 7 bases and J by 8 bases, with 9 bases left in between. Germline values: CDR1 SNHLY, CDR2 FYNNEI. CDR3 length: 11 residues.

The chain combines TRBV7-6 with TRBJ2-4, with D possibly matching TRBD1 (6 bases). CDR3 length: 16 residues. Germline V CDR1 and CDR2: SGHVS, FNYEAQ. With 4 bases removed from V and 0 bases from J, the gap between germline ends came to 13 bases. The CDR3 is CASSSRTALAKNIQYF. Here the CDR3 DNA reads TGTGCCAGCAGCTCGAGGACAGCTCTAGCCAAAAACATTCAGTACTTC.

The genes are TRBV29-1 and TRBJ2-1, with 7 bases lining up with TRBD2. The V gene's germline CDR1 is SQVTM and CDR2 ANQGSEA. The CDR3 runs to 14 residues. Losses at the gene ends were 3 bases for V and 2 bases for J; bases not matched to a gene: 4. The CDR3 loop reads CSVDGRGAYNEQFF. Written as DNA, the CDR3 is TGCAGCGTTGATGGGAGGGGTGCCTACAATGAGCAGTTCTTC.

The rearrangement links TRBV29-1 to TRBJ1-2, with D possibly TRBD1 on 5 matching bases. The germline CDR1 and CDR2 sequences are SQVTM and ANQGSEA. The CDR3 extends over 11 amino acids. Trimming stripped 5 bases from V and 2 bases from J, with 6 bases between. The DNA of the CDR3 is TGCAGCGTTAACAGGAACTATGGCTACACCTTC. Residues: CSVNRNYGYTF.

This clone was detected only a few times. This CDR3 is CASTPPGQTTGELFF. In nucleotides, the CDR3 is TGTGCCAGCACCCCACCGGGACAGACCACCGGGGAGCTGTTTTTT. The V call is TRBV6-1, the J call TRBJ2-2, with 7 bases that match TRBD1. This CDR3 contains 15 residues. Germline V gives CDR1 MNHNS, CDR2 SASEGT. With 7 bases clipped from V and 4 bases from J, the junction kept 9 bases outside the gene matches.

The chain links TRBV19 to TRBJ2-6; no clear D gene. This CDR3 has 13 amino acids. Germline V gene data show CDR1 as LNHDA and CDR2 as SQIVND (reference sequence). The germline V and J ends were trimmed by 2 bases and 4 bases, with 3 bases remaining between them. This chain's CDR3 is CASSIQGANVLTF. The CDR3 DNA follows: TGTGCCAGTAGTATACAAGGGGCCAACGTCCTGACTTTC.

The chain is built from TRBV2 and TRBJ1-5; 7 nucleotides match TRBD1. Trimming removed 6 bases from V and 2 bases from J; junction bases left unmatched: 10. The germline V gene has CDR1 SNHLY and CDR2 FYNNEI. The CDR3 is 16 amino acids. CDR3 nucleotides: TGTGCCAGCAGGGCCCATAGGGGGCAAGGCAATCAGCCCCAGCATTTT. This codes for CASRAHRGQGNQPQHF.

The chain carries TRBV4-1 and TRBJ2-1; possibly TRBD2 for D (5 bases). Trimming pared 0 bases from V and 7 bases from J, leaving 7 bases between. Per the germline V gene, CDR1 is MGHRA and CDR2 is YSYEKL. CDR3 size: 13 residues. The chain's CDR3 is CASSQEGGNEQFF. DNA of the CDR3: TGCGCCAGCAGCCAAGAGGGCGGGAATGAGCAGTTCTTC.

The chain has TRBV19 and TRBJ1-5; the match to TRBD1 covers 8 bases. Germline trimming cut 7 bases from V and 7 bases from J; bases unmatched to any gene: 6. This CDR3 spans 13 amino acids. The germline gives CDR1 LNHDA, CDR2 SQIVND (reference sequence). The CDR3 loop reads CASNTGGGQPQHF. The CDR3 coding sequence is TGTGCCAGTAACACAGGGGGTGGGCAGCCCCAGCATTTT.

The chain employs TRBV6-1 and TRBJ1-2, with a tentative D call TRBD1 (5 bases). V gave up 5 bases and J gave up 4 bases, with 17 bases separating them. This CDR3 has 15 amino acids. CDR1 and CDR2 from the germline V gene are MNHNS and SASEGT. The DNA of the CDR3 is TGTGCCAGCAGTCCCACAGGAGACTTATCCTATGGCTACACCTTC. As protein: CASSPTGDLSYGYTF.

J is TRBJ2-5 and V is TRBV7-6; tentative D call: TRBD2 (6 bases). Germline V CDR1 and CDR2: SGHVS, FNYEAQ. The ends were cut back, 1 base at V and 3 bases at J, with 12 bases in the middle. There are 15 residues in the CDR3. The CDR3 DNA is TGTGCCAGCAGCTTAGGCGGGACTCTGAAAGAGACCCAGTACTTC. Amino acid sequence: CASSLGGTLKETQYF.

V is TRBV6-5 and J is TRBJ2-5, with TRBD1 matching 8 bases. Germline V gene data show CDR1 as MNHEY and CDR2 as SVGAGI. The CDR3 has 15 amino acids. The ends lost 5 bases at V and 4 bases at J; junction bases unmatched: 9. The CDR3 loop reads CASSPTTGGRETQYF. In nucleotides, the CDR3 is TGTGCCAGCAGTCCGACTACAGGGGGGAGAGAGACCCAGTACTTC.

The chain has TRBV6-4 and TRBJ2-3; D is unclear. The CDR3 totals 15 residues. Germline V lookup: CDR1 MRHNA, CDR2 SNTAGT. Trimming pared 5 bases from V and 2 bases from J, leaving 14 bases between. The CDR3 loop is CASSSQAYATDTQYF. As DNA, the CDR3 is TGTGCCAGCAGTTCCCAGGCCTACGCCACAGATACGCAGTATTTT.

This sequence joins TRBV5-1 and TRBJ2-1, with 7 nucleotides matching TRBD2. With V trimmed by 4 bases and J by 4 bases, 11 bases remained unmatched. CDR3 length: 16 residues. The V gene's germline CDR1 is SGHRS and CDR2 YFSETQ. The CDR3 DNA reads TGCGCCAGCAGCCCGGGGGTCGGCGGGGGATACAATGAGCAGTTCTTC. It specifies CASSPGVGGGYNEQFF.

This chain joins TRBV4-2 and TRBJ2-1; no clear D. The length of the CDR3 is 15 residues. The germline gives CDR1 LGHNA, CDR2 YNFKEQ. The V end lost 2 bases, the J end lost 4 bases, and 12 bases lay between the germline ends. CDR3 coding DNA: TGTGCCAGCAGCCAAAGACTGTTACCATACAATGAGCAGTTCTTC. It encodes CASSQRLLPYNEQFF.

Remarks on this clone: The junction departs from the called germline gene at one end, perhaps through a read error. The J gene is TRBJ1-3, the V gene TRBV7-8; D gene uncertain. Germline-derived CDR1 and CDR2 are SGHVS and FQNEAQ. CDR3 length: 15 residues. The DNA for the CDR3 is TGTGCCAGCAGTGCCGCGGGGAGGACTGGAAATACCATATATTTT. The encoded protein is CASSAAGRTGNTIYF.

Only one count was recorded for this clone. The CDR3 protein is CASSLWQGAGNTEAFF. Here the CDR3 DNA reads TGTGCCAGCAGTTTATGGCAGGGGGCGGGGAACACTGAAGCTTTCTTT. The V call is TRBV28, the J call TRBJ1-1; 8 bases fit TRBD1. Losses at the gene ends were 0 bases for V and 1 base for J; bases not matched to a gene: 4. From germline, CDR1 is MDHEN and CDR2 SYDVKM. The CDR3 covers 16 residues.

The chain employs TRBV10-2 and TRBJ1-5; D is undetermined. The length of the CDR3 is 12 residues. From germline, CDR1 is WSHSY and CDR2 SAAADI. The V and J ends lost 0 bases and 7 bases respectively, with 4 bases between them. CDR3 protein: CASSESQQPQHF. DNA of the CDR3: TGCGCCAGCAGTGAGTCGCAGCAGCCCCAGCATTTT.

CDR3 sequence: CARTEESTEAFF. Written as DNA, the CDR3 is TGTGCCAGAACCGAGGAAAGCACTGAAGCTTTCTTT. J is TRBJ1-1 and V is TRBV2; D is undetermined. The CDR3 loop spans 12 amino acids. Germline lookup yields CDR1 SNHLY and CDR2 FYNNEI. V was clipped by 9 bases and J by 4 bases, with 12 bases between them.

The chain is built from TRBV9 and TRBJ2-5; D gene ambiguous. Germline lookup yields CDR1 SGDLS and CDR2 YYNGEE. Trimming removed 0 bases from V and 4 bases from J, with 13 bases in between. The CDR3 totals 15 residues. CDR3 residues: CASSVVAGPGETQYF. The DNA of the CDR3 is TGTGCCAGCAGCGTAGTGGCAGGCCCAGGAGAGACCCAGTACTTC.